These 25 T cell receptor beta chains share one sample of origin, sequenced in a study of post-analysis software for immune sequencing data. Study-wide results and caveats: Four or five TRBV segments, TRBV5-6, TRBV5-1 and TRBV20-1 among them, were found more frequent in patients than controls.

The antigens of these receptors remain unknown. Each TCR beta cDNA library carried unique molecular identifiers. TCRdb redid the calling of the PCR reads with MiXCR, one entry per CDR3 protein. The repertoire includes some 240,000 distinct CDR3 sequences, about 40% of them detected once, and more than 4% sits in the top ten. Specimen: blood. The receptors originated from a girl aged 5-17 years with multiple sclerosis.

This clonotype was found many times. The V call is TRBV20-1, the J call TRBJ2-5; D ambiguous. V lost 0 bases and J 5 bases, leaving 19 bases between the germline ends. This CDR3 is 16 amino acids long. The germline V gene has CDR1 DFQATT and CDR2 SNEGSKA (reference sequence). The CDR3 region has the DNA TGCAGTGCTAGAGATGTAGGGCAGCTACTCCGCGAGACCCAGTACTTC. This codes for CSARDVGQLLRETQYF.

This chain joins TRBV9 and TRBJ2-5; D remains ambiguous. The J call could be wrong; TRBJ2-7 is a better fit for the DNA end. This CDR3 is built from 13 residues. Germline V gene sequence: CDR1 SGDLS, CDR2 YYNGEE. In nucleotides, the CDR3 is TGTGCCAGCAGCGTAGACGGACCCTACGAGCAGTACTTC. It translates to CASSVDGPYEQYF.

The chain employs TRBV20-1 and TRBJ1-2, with 9 positions matching TRBD1. Germline V gene lookup returns CDR1 DFQATT and CDR2 SNEGSKA (reference sequence). Trimming cost V 0 bases and J 3 bases; bases outside gene matches: 5. The length of the CDR3 is 15 residues. The CDR3 sequence is CSARDRDRADYGYTF. DNA for the CDR3: TGCAGTGCTAGAGATCGGGACAGGGCTGACTATGGCTACACCTTC.

The rearrangement joins TRBV6-5 to TRBJ2-3; 13 bases agree with TRBD2. The length of the CDR3 is 16 residues. Trimming removed 5 bases from V and 3 bases from J; junction bases left unmatched: 5. Germline V gene data show CDR1 as MNHEY and CDR2 as SVGAGI. CDR3 in DNA: TGTGCCAGCAGTATACTAGCGGGAGGGCCGACAGATACGCAGTATTTT. Protein sequence: CASSILAGGPTDTQYF.

This clonotype was picked up a small number of times. V gene TRBV19 combines with J gene TRBJ2-3, with 14 positions matching TRBD2. Germline V gene sequence: CDR1 LNHDA, CDR2 SQIVND (reference sequence). This CDR3 contains 15 residues. With V trimmed by 6 bases and J by 6 bases, 5 bases remained unmatched. The CDR3 region has the DNA TGTGCCAGTAGGAACTGGACTAGCGGGAGGGATACGCAGTATTTT. Protein sequence: CASRNWTSGRDTQYF. Drawing the rest from reference TRBV19 and TRBJ2-3, the complete variable domain is DGGITQSPKYLFRKEGQNVTLSCEQNLNHDAMYWYRQDPGQGLRLIYYSQIVNDFQKGDIAEGYSVSREKKESFPLTVTSAQKNPTAFYLCASRNWTSGRDTQYFGPGTRLTVL.

This clonotype came up many times. The chain combines TRBV21-1 with TRBJ2-7; no DNA check was done on the table's D call, TRBD2. TRBV21-1 counts as a pseudogene. The CDR3 is made up of 16 amino acids. DNA of the CDR3: TGTGCCAGCAGCTTAGAACTAGCGGGTAGCTCCTACGAGCAGTACTTC. It encodes CASSLELAGSSYEQYF.

This chain uses TRBV7-8 with TRBJ2-7; 8 bases agree with TRBD2. After removal of 5 bases from V and 3 bases from J, the junction contained 12 bases not matched to a gene. The CDR3 runs 16 residues. Germline loops: CDR1 SGHVS, CDR2 FQNEAQ. In DNA, the CDR3 is TGTGCCAGCAGCCCGACGCGGGGCGCGGGGGGCTACGAGCAGTACTTC. Its translation is CASSPTRGAGGYEQYF.

This clonotype was seen a single time. This chain's CDR3 is CASSYVGATNEKLFF. In nucleotides, the CDR3 is TGTGCCAGCAGTTACGTTGGGGCTACTAATGAAAAACTGTTTTTT. The J gene is TRBJ1-4, the V gene TRBV28; D is perhaps TRBD1 (5 bases). The CDR3 sequence is 15 residues long. V gave up 4 bases and J gave up 2 bases, with 11 bases separating them. CDR1 MDHEN and CDR2 SYDVKM come from the germline V gene.

This clonotype was detected a few times. The chain recombines TRBV5-1 with TRBJ2-1; D possibly corresponds to TRBD1 (5 bases). Germline V lookup: CDR1 SGHRS, CDR2 YFSETQ. Trimming stripped 2 bases from V and 0 bases from J, with 9 bases between. The CDR3 spans 15 residues. This CDR3 reads CASSLKDSSYNEQFF. The DNA of the CDR3 is TGCGCCAGCAGCTTAAAAGACAGCTCCTACAATGAGCAGTTCTTC.

This clonotype appeared a few times. This chain links TRBV12-3 or TRBV12-4 with TRBJ1-4; D is unresolved. CDR3 length: 16 amino acids. V lost 5 bases to trimming and J lost 4 bases, with 17 bases between them. Written as DNA, the CDR3 is TGTGCCAGCAGTCCCGCAGCCGGGTTGAGTAATGAAAAACTGTTTTTT. As protein: CASSPAAGLSNEKLFF.

This chain joins TRBV7-9 and TRBJ2-4; no reliable D call. Germline loops: CDR1 SEHNR, CDR2 FQNEAQ (reference sequence). The CDR3 is 16 amino acids. V gave up 5 bases and J gave up 0 bases, with 14 bases separating them. The CDR3 protein is CASSPRLGLAKNIQYF. CDR3 bases: TGTGCCAGCAGCCCCCGGTTGGGATTAGCCAAAAACATTCAGTACTTC.

V is TRBV29-1 and J is TRBJ2-1, with D perhaps matching TRBD2 (5 bases). The CDR3 covers 11 residues. Germline-derived CDR1 and CDR2 are SQVTM and ANQGSEA. Trimming left V 4 bases short and J 8 bases short, with 9 bases between. The CDR3 DNA sequence: TGCAGCGTTGGGGGAGTTGATGAGCAGTTCTTC. Encoded protein: CSVGGVDEQFF.

This sequence joins TRBV7-9 and TRBJ1-6; TRBD1 matches at 10 bases. The CDR3 is made up of 15 amino acids. Looked up from germline, CDR1 is SEHNR and CDR2 is FQNEAQ (reference sequence). Trimming removed 2 bases from V and 8 bases from J; junction bases left unmatched: 3. Here the CDR3 reads CASSLTGQGHSPLHF. The CDR3 coding sequence is TGTGCCAGCAGCTTAACGGGACAGGGGCATTCACCCCTCCACTTT. Combining the CDR3 with reference TRBV7-9 and TRBJ1-6 gives the whole variable domain DTGVSQNPRHKITKRGQNVTFRCDPISEHNRLYWYRQTLGQGPEFLTYFQNEAQLEKSRLLSDRFSAERPKGSFSTLEIQRTEQGDSAMYLCASSLTGQGHSPLHFGNGTRLTVT.

This clonotype was detected only a few times. The rearrangement joins TRBV20-1 to TRBJ2-7; 8 nucleotides line up with TRBD1. The J segment lost 0 bases and the V segment lost 1 base, leaving 2 bases of the junction unmatched. CDR3 length: 14 residues. The germline gives CDR1 DFQATT, CDR2 SNEGSKA (reference sequence). The DNA of the CDR3 is TGCAGTGCTAGAGCTGGGACAGGCTCCTACGAGCAGTACTTC. It yields the protein CSARAGTGSYEQYF.

This clonotype occurred many times. The chain recombines TRBV5-1 with TRBJ2-3; D unclear. The CDR3 runs 14 residues. V lost 2 bases and J 0 bases, leaving 7 bases between the germline ends. The germline V gene has CDR1 SGHRS and CDR2 YFSETQ. CDR3 coding DNA: TGCGCCAGCAGCTTAGACATTAGCACAGATACGCAGTATTTT. Residues: CASSLDISTDTQYF.

The chain has TRBV12-3 or TRBV12-4 and TRBJ1-1, with D possibly being TRBD1 (6 bases). The V end was cut by 6 bases, the J end by 7 bases, with 12 bases between. The length of the CDR3 is 12 residues. CDR3 sequence: CASSFSQGEAFF. In DNA, the CDR3 is TGTGCCAGCAGCTTTTCACAGGGTGAAGCTTTCTTT.

The chain is built from TRBV20-1 and TRBJ2-2; D is possibly TRBD1 (5 bases). This CDR3 is built from 13 residues. CDR1 is DFQATT and CDR2 is SNEGSKA in the germline V gene (reference sequence). Trimming removed 3 bases from V and 4 bases from J, with 9 bases in between. The CDR3 DNA reads TGCAGTGCTAGCCTAAGGGGCACCGGGGAGCTGTTTTTT. Translating gives CSASLRGTGELFF.

Many counts were recorded for this clonotype. The chain carries TRBV6-5 and TRBJ1-2; 10 bases are shared with TRBD1. Germline V lookup: CDR1 MNHEY, CDR2 SVGAGI. With 6 bases clipped from V and 4 bases from J, the junction kept 8 bases outside the gene matches. CDR3 length: 15 amino acids. CDR3 sequence: CASSSFRTGGYGYTF. The CDR3 DNA follows: TGTGCCAGCAGCAGCTTCCGGACAGGGGGCTATGGCTACACCTTC.

This clonotype came up many times. This chain uses TRBV6-1 with TRBJ1-5; a weak D match, TRBD1 (6 bases). CDR3 size: 16 residues. The V gene's germline CDR1 is MNHNS and CDR2 SASEGT. The V and J ends lost 3 bases and 10 bases respectively, with 22 bases between them. DNA of the CDR3: TGTGCCAGCAGTGACGGTTCCGGGACACCTTTTCGACCCCAGCATTTT. It encodes CASSDGSGTPFRPQHF.

This clonotype was seen repeatedly, ten times or more. This chain links TRBV7-9 with TRBJ1-2; D is possibly TRBD1 (6 bases). This CDR3 is 15 amino acids long. Germline V gene sequence: CDR1 SEHNR, CDR2 FQNEAQ (reference sequence). The ends were cut back, 5 bases at V and 6 bases at J, with 19 bases in the middle. The CDR3 spells CASSILQGPADGYTF. The CDR3 DNA is TGTGCCAGCAGCATCCTACAGGGTCCCGCAGATGGCTACACCTTC.

J is TRBJ1-1 and V is TRBV28; no clear D. V lost 5 bases to trimming and J lost 4 bases, with 17 bases between them. CDR1 and CDR2 (germline): MDHEN, SYDVKM. This CDR3 spans 15 amino acids. CDR3 residues: CASSPHHLGATEAFF. The CDR3 DNA is TGTGCCAGCAGTCCCCACCACTTAGGTGCCACTGAAGCTTTCTTT.

Notes on this clonotype: A read error is possible here, since a much larger clone lies one base away. V and J are TRBV6-6 and TRBJ2-1; 7 nucleotides line up with TRBD2. This CDR3 contains 12 residues. The V gene's germline CDR1 is MNHNY and CDR2 SVGAGI (reference sequence). The DNA for the CDR3 is TGTGCCACGCGGGAGTCCTGCAATGAGCAGTTCTTC. Protein product: CATRESCNEQFF.

The chain couples TRBV12-3 or TRBV12-4 to TRBJ2-1; D is perhaps TRBD2 (5 bases). This CDR3 is built from 11 residues. Trimming shortened V by 5 bases and J by 10 bases, and 9 bases separated the two germline ends. Written as DNA, the CDR3 is TGTGCCAGCAGTAGGAGGAGCGAGCAGTTCTTC. This codes for CASSRRSEQFF.

As concerns this clonotype: A read error is possible here, since a much larger clone lies one base away. The CDR3 carries no conserved terminal phenylalanine or tryptophan, so it likely arises from a read error. Here the CDR3 reads CASSLRARNNNEQFL. The CDR3 DNA reads as TGTGCCAGCAGCTTAAGGGCTCGGAACAATAATGAGCAGTTCCTC. The chain is built from TRBV7-6 and TRBJ2-1; no clear D gene. The CDR3 sequence is 15 residues long. With 2 bases removed from V and 7 bases from J, the gap between germline ends came to 15 bases. Germline lookup yields CDR1 SGHVS and CDR2 FNYEAQ.

This clonotype was observed a handful of times. The chain is built from TRBV6-5 and TRBJ2-6; D unclear. This CDR3 region has 12 residues. Between the trimmed V and J ends, which lost 6 bases and 2 bases, there was a span of 2 bases. Per the germline V gene, CDR1 is MNHEY and CDR2 is SVGAGI. CDR3 residues: CASRTGANVLTF. The CDR3 nucleotides are TGTGCCAGCAGGACTGGGGCCAACGTCCTGACTTTC.